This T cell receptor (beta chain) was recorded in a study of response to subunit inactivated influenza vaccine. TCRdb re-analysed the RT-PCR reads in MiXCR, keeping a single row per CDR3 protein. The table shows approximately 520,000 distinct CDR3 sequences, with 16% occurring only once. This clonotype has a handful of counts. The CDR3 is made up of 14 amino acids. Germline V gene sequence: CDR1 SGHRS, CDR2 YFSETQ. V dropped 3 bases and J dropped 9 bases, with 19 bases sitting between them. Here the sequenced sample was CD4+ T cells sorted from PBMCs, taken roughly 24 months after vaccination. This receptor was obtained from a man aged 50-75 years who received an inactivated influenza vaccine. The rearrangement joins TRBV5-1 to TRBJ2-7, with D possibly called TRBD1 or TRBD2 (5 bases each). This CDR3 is CASSSSGPYEGQYF. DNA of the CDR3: TGCGCCAGCAGCTCCTCGGGACCCTACGAGGGGCAGTACTTC. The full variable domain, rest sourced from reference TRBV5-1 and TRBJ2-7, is KAGVTQTPRYLIKTRGQQVTLSCSPISGHRSVSWYQQTPGQGLQFLFEYFSETQRNKGNFPGRFSGRQFSNSRSEMNVSTLELGDSALYLCASSSSGPYEGQYFGPGTRLTVT.